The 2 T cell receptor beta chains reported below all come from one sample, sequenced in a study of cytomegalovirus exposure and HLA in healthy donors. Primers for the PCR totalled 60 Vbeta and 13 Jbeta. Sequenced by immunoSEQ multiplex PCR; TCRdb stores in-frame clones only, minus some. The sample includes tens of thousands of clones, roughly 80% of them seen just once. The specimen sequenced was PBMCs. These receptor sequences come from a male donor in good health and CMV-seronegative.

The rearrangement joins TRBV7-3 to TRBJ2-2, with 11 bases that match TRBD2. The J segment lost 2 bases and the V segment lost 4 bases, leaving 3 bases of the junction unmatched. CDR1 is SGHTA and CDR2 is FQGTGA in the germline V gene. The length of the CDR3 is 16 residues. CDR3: CASSSGTSGNTGELFF. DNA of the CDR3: TGTGCCAGCAGCTCCGGGACTAGCGGAAACACCGGGGAGCTGTTTTTT.

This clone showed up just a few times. This chain's CDR3 is CATSGPRQGANTGELFF. CDR3 bases: TGTGCCACCAGCGGACCCAGACAGGGAGCCAACACCGGGGAGCTGTTTTTT. This rearrangement joins TRBV15 to TRBJ2-2; 7 nucleotides line up with TRBD1. The junction had 11 bases not matched to a gene; V was cut back by 5 bases and J by 2 bases. CDR3 size: 17 residues. In germline, CDR1 is LNHNV, CDR2 YYDKDF (reference sequence).